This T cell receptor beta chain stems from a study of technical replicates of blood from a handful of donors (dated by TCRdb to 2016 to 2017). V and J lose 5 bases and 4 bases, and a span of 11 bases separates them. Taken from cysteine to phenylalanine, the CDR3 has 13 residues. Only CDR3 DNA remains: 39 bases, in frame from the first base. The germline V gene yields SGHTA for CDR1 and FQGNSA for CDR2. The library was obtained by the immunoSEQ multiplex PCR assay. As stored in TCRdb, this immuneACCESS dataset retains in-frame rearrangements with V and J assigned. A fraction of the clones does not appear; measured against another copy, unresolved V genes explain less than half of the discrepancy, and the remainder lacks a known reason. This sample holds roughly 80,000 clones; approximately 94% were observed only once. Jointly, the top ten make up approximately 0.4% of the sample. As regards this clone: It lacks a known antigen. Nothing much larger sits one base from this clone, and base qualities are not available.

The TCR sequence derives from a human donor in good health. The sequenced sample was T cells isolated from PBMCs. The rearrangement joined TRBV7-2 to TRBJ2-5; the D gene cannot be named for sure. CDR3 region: CASSARWRETQYF. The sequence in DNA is TGTGCCAGCAGCGCTCGGTGGAGAGAGACCCAGTACTTC.